This passage covers 17 T cell receptor beta chains from one sample sequenced in a study of blood T cell repertoires in COVID-19. TCRdb's copy holds only in-frame clones and misses some; the assay was immunoSEQ multiplex PCR. This sample has some 180,000 clones, with around 84% found just once. Sequencing was carried out using peripheral blood. The receptors come from an elderly woman with COVID-19, enrolled during active disease.

The chain recombines TRBV10-3 with TRBJ1-2; D unclear. V was trimmed by 10 bases and J by 9 bases, leaving 21 bases between them. Germline V gene data show CDR1 as ENHRY and CDR2 as SYGVKD. CDR3 length: 13 residues. CDR3 in DNA: TGTGCCACCAACCTCGGGAGCCTCCCGCGCTACACCTTC. Amino acid sequence: CATNLGSLPRYTF.

This chain links TRBV15 with TRBJ2-7; D uncertain. The CDR3 loop spans 15 amino acids. CDR1 is LNHNV and CDR2 is YYDKDF in the germline V gene (reference sequence). Trimming cost V 0 bases and J 2 bases, with 11 bases left between them. The chain's CDR3 is CATSRDPTVPYEQYF. CDR3 bases: TGTGCCACCAGCAGAGATCCCACAGTACCCTACGAGCAGTACTTC.

This clone was recorded only once. This rearrangement joins TRBV28 to TRBJ2-1; D is perhaps TRBD1 (6 bases). Germline V gene data show CDR1 as MDHEN and CDR2 as SYDVKM. The CDR3 is 14 residues long. V was trimmed by 7 bases and J by 4 bases, leaving 14 bases between them. CDR3 protein: CASNRAGDYNEQFF. The DNA for the CDR3 is TGTGCCAGCAATCGGGCAGGGGATTACAATGAGCAGTTCTTC.

This clone was seen just once. The J gene is TRBJ2-1, the V gene TRBV5-1, with 8 bases aligning to TRBD2. The V segment lost 3 bases and the J segment 3 bases; nucleotides outside the gene matches: 17. The V gene's germline CDR1 is SGHRS and CDR2 YFSETQ. The CDR3 covers 19 residues. The CDR3 DNA reads TGCGCCAGCAGCTCCCCCCGGGAAGGGGCGGGAGGTCACTACAATGAGCAGTTCTTC. Residues: CASSSPREGAGGHYNEQFF. Filled out from reference TRBV5-1 and TRBJ2-1, the complete variable domain reads KAGVTQTPRYLIKTRGQQVTLSCSPISGHRSVSWYQQTPGQGLQFLFEYFSETQRNKGNFPGRFSGRQFSNSRSEMNVSTLELGDSALYLCASSSPREGAGGHYNEQFFGPGTRLTVL.

The chain joins TRBV5-1 to TRBJ2-7, with D hard to call. The germline V gene has CDR1 SGHRS and CDR2 YFSETQ. V gave up 2 bases and J gave up 5 bases, with 8 bases separating them. This CDR3 has 12 residues. The DNA of the CDR3 is TGCGCCAGCAGCTTCGACAATAACGAGCAGTACTTC. Encoded protein: CASSFDNNEQYF.

The genes are TRBV29-1 and TRBJ2-7; a possible D gene is TRBD1 (6 bases). Germline assignment: CDR1 SQVTM and CDR2 ANQGSEA. The CDR3 runs 11 residues. The V end lost 5 bases, the J end lost 6 bases, and 11 bases lay between the germline ends. CDR3 region: CSVPRGFEQYF. In DNA form, the CDR3 reads TGCAGCGTTCCTAGGGGGTTCGAGCAGTACTTC.

The genes are TRBV7-8 and TRBJ2-1; D uncertain. The germline CDR1 and CDR2 sequences are SGHVS and FQNEAQ. V was pared by 2 bases and J by 1 base, with 9 bases between. This CDR3 contains 15 residues. The CDR3, as DNA: TGTGCCAGCAGCTTACAGGAAGGATCCTACAATGAGCAGTTCTTC. The encoded protein is CASSLQEGSYNEQFF.

This chain uses TRBV6-6 with TRBJ1-2, with D tentatively TRBD1 (5 bases). This CDR3 is 14 amino acids long. Germline loops: CDR1 MNHNY, CDR2 SVGAGI (reference sequence). V was shortened by 7 bases and J by 1 base, with 13 bases between the two germline ends. For the CDR3, the DNA is TGTGCCAGCACCCTTTCGCAGGGTAACTATGGCTACACCTTC. Translating gives CASTLSQGNYGYTF.

The chain is built from TRBV19 and TRBJ1-1, with no clear D. Germline lookup yields CDR1 LNHDA and CDR2 SQIVND (reference sequence). V lost 4 bases, J lost 4 bases, and 10 bases lay in between. This CDR3 is built from 13 residues. The CDR3 DNA follows: TGTGCCAGTAGTACCCGAACAAGCACTGAAGCTTTCTTT. It encodes CASSTRTSTEAFF. The complete variable domain, with remaining parts taken from reference TRBV19 and TRBJ1-1, reads DGGITQSPKYLFRKEGQNVTLSCEQNLNHDAMYWYRQDPGQGLRLIYYSQIVNDFQKGDIAEGYSVSREKKESFPLTVTSAQKNPTAFYLCASSTRTSTEAFFGQGTRLTVV.

The J gene is TRBJ2-5, the V gene TRBV14, with D hard to call. The CDR3 sequence is 15 residues long. Trimming took off 0 bases at V and 5 bases at J, with 13 bases between the two ends. From germline, CDR1 is SGHDN and CDR2 FVKESK. The CDR3 DNA sequence: TGTGCCAGCAGCCAAGATCATGGCCCCTCTGAGACCCAGTACTTC. Translating it yields CASSQDHGPSETQYF.

J is TRBJ1-6 and V is TRBV18; D unclear. V shed 7 bases and J shed 9 bases, with 19 bases lying between them. Germline V lookup: CDR1 KGHSH, CDR2 LQKENI. This CDR3 region has 15 residues. CDR3 sequence (DNA): TGTGCCAGCTTCGCGGGGAGGAGTCCGAGTTCACCCCTCCACTTT. Its protein product is CASFAGRSPSSPLHF.

This clone came up a few times. The chain couples TRBV24-1 to TRBJ2-2; 12 bases fit TRBD1. The germline CDR1 and CDR2 sequences are KGHDR and SFDVKD. CDR3 size: 15 residues. Trimming removed 3 bases from V and 7 bases from J; junction bases left unmatched: 2. CDR3 in amino acids: CATSDRDRGRGELFF. The CDR3 DNA sequence: TGTGCCACCAGTGATAGGGACAGGGGGCGCGGGGAGCTGTTTTTT.

V gene TRBV11-2 combines with J gene TRBJ2-5; 9 nucleotides agree with TRBD1. V lost 1 base and J lost 2; bases outside the gene matches: 5. This CDR3 has 16 amino acids. CDR1 and CDR2 from the germline V gene are SGHAT and FQNNGV. The CDR3 reads CASSLAPGTGQETQYF. Here the CDR3 DNA reads TGTGCCAGCAGCTTAGCTCCCGGGACAGGGCAAGAGACCCAGTACTTC.

This chain joins TRBV4-2 and TRBJ2-3; unclear D gene. The CDR3 totals 16 residues. V dropped 0 bases and J dropped 0 bases, with 10 bases sitting between them. Germline V CDR1 and CDR2: LGHNA, YNFKEQ. The CDR3 DNA is TGTGCCAGCAGCCAAGAAGGTGCGGCTAGCACAGATACGCAGTATTTT. Translating gives CASSQEGAASTDTQYF.

This clone has only one observation. V is TRBV7-2 and J is TRBJ2-7; possible D gene TRBD1, 5 bases. Trimming removed 5 bases at V and 1 base at J, with 12 bases between. The CDR3 is 14 residues long. Germline loops: CDR1 SGHTA, CDR2 FQGNSA. CDR3 DNA: TGTGCCAGCAGCGTCGACCAGGGTTCCTACGAGCAGTACTTC. It codes for CASSVDQGSYEQYF. Looking up the rest from reference TRBV7-2 and TRBJ2-7 gives the full variable domain: GAGVSQSPSNKVTEKGKDVELRCDPISGHTALYWYRQSLGQGLEFLIYFQGNSAPDKSGLPSDRFSAERTGGSVSTLTIQRTQQEDSAVYLCASSVDQGSYEQYFGPGTRLTVT.

The rearrangement joins TRBV28 to TRBJ1-2, with D perhaps matching TRBD1 (5 bases). The length of the CDR3 is 14 residues. The V and J ends lost 2 bases and 7 bases respectively, with 14 bases between them. Germline CDR1 is MDHEN and CDR2 is SYDVKM. The CDR3 protein is CASSLRGRVGGYTF. CDR3 coding DNA: TGTGCCAGCAGTTTAAGGGGCCGTGTTGGTGGCTACACCTTC.

V gene TRBV2 combines with J gene TRBJ1-5; D unresolved. CDR1 SNHLY and CDR2 FYNNEI come from the germline V gene. Trimming cost V 7 bases and J 2 bases, with 9 bases left between them. The CDR3 length is 13 residues. Here the CDR3 reads CASKEGGNQPQHF. The CDR3 DNA reads TGTGCCAGCAAAGAGGGCGGCAATCAGCCCCAGCATTTT.